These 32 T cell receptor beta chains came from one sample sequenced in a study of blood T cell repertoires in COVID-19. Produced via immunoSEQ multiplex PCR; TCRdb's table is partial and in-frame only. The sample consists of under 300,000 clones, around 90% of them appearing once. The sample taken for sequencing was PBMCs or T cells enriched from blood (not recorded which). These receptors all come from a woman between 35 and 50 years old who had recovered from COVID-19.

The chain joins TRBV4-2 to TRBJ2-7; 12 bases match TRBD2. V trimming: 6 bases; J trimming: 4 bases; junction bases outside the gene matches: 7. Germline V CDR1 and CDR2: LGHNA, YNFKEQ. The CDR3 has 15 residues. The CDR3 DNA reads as TGTGCCAGCAGACAACTGACTAGCGGGGGTTACGAGCAGTACTTC. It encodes CASRQLTSGGYEQYF.

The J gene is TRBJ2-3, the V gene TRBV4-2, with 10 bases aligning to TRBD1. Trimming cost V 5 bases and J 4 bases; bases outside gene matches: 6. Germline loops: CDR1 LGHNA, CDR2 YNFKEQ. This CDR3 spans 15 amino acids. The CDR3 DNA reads TGTGCCAGCAGCTACCGGGACAGGGGCGCAGATACGCAGTATTTT. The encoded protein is CASSYRDRGADTQYF.

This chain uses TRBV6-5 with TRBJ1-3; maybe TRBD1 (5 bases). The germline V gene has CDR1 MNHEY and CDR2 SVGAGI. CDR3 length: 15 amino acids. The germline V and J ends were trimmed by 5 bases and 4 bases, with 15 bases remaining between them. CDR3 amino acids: CASSPTRDWGNTIYF. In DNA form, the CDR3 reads TGTGCCAGCAGTCCTACCCGGGACTGGGGAAACACCATATATTTT.

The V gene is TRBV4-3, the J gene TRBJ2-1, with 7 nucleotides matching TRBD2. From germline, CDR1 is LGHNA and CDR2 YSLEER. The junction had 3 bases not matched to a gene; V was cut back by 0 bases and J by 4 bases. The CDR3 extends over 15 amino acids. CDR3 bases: TGCGCCAGCAGCCAAGAGGCTAGCGGATACAATGAGCAGTTCTTC. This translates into CASSQEASGYNEQFF.

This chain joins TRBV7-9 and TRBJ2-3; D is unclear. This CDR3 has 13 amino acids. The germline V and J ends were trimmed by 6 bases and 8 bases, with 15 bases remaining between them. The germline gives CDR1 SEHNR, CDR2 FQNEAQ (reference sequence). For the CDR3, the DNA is TGTGCCAGCAGGGGTGTGGCGGCCGTTACGCAGTATTTT. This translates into CASRGVAAVTQYF.

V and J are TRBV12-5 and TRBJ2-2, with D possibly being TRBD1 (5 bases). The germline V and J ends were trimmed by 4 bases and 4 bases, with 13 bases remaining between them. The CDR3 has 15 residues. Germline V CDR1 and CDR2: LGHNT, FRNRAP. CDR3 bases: TGTGCTAGTGGTTCCAGGGTTGTGGGCACCGGGGAGCTGTTTTTT. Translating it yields CASGSRVVGTGELFF.

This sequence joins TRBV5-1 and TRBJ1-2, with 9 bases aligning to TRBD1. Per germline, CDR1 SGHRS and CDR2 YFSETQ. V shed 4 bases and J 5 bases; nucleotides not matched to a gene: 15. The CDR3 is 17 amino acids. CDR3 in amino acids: CASSIRQGDPKLYGYTF. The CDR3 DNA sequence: TGCGCCAGCAGCATCCGACAGGGGGACCCCAAGCTTTATGGCTACACCTTC.

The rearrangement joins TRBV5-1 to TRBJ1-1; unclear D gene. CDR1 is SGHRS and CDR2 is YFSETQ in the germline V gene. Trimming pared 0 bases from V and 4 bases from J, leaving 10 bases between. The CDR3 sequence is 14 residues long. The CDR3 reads CASSLVGGATEAFF. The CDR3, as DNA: TGCGCCAGCAGCTTGGTGGGAGGTGCCACTGAAGCTTTCTTT.

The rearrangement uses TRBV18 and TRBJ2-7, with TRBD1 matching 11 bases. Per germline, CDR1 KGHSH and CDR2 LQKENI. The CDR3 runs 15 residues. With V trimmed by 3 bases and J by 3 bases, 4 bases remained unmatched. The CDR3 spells CASSPGQGVIYEQYF. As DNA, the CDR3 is TGTGCCAGCTCACCGGGACAGGGGGTAATCTACGAGCAGTACTTC. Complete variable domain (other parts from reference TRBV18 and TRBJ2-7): NAGVMQNPRHLVRRRGQEARLRCSPMKGHSHVYWYRQLPEEGLKFMVYLQKENIIDESGMPKERFSAEFPKEGPSILRIQQVVRGDSAAYFCASSPGQGVIYEQYFGPGTRLTVT.

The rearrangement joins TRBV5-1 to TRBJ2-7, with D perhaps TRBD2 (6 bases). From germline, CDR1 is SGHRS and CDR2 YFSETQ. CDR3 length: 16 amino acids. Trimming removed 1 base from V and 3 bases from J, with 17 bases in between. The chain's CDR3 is CASSLSHGGGYYEQYF. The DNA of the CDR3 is TGCGCCAGCAGCTTGAGTCACGGGGGAGGCTACTACGAGCAGTACTTC.

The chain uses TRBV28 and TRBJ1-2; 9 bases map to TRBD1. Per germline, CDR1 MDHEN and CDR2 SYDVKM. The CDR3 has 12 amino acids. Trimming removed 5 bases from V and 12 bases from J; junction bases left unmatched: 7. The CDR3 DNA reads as TGTGCCAGCAGTCCTTTGACAGGGGGTGACACCTTC. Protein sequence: CASSPLTGGDTF.

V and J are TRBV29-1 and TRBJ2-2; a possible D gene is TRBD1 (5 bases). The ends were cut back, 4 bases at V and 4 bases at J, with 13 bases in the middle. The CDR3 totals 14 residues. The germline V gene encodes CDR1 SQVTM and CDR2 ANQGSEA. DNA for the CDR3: TGCAGCGTTGCGGTCAGGGCCATCACCGGGGAGCTGTTTTTT. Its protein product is CSVAVRAITGELFF.

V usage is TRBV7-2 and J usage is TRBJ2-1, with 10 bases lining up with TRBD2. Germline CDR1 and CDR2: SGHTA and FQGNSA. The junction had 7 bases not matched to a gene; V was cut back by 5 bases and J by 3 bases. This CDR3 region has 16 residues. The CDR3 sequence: CASSTMTSGYYNEQFF. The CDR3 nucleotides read TGTGCCAGCAGCACAATGACTAGCGGGTACTACAATGAGCAGTTCTTC.

This CDR3 reads CASSPSGYSYEQYF. In DNA form, the CDR3 reads TGTGCCAGCAGCCCCAGCGGATACTCCTACGAGCAGTACTTC. The rearrangement joins TRBV7-9 to TRBJ2-7, with a possible D match to TRBD2 (5 bases). Germline loops: CDR1 SEHNR, CDR2 FQNEAQ (reference sequence). The germline V and J ends were trimmed by 5 bases and 0 bases, with 11 bases remaining between them. This CDR3 comprises 14 residues. The full variable domain, with the rest looked up from reference TRBV7-9 and TRBJ2-7, is DTGVSQNPRHKITKRGQNVTFRCDPISEHNRLYWYRQTLGQGPEFLTYFQNEAQLEKSRLLSDRFSAERPKGSFSTLEIQRTEQGDSAMYLCASSPSGYSYEQYFGPGTRLTVT.

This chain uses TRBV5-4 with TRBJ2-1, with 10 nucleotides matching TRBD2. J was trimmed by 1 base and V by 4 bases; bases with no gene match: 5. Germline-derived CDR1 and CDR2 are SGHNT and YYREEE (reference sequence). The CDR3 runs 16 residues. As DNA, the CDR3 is TGTGCCAGCAGCCATACTAGCGGGGTATCCTACAATGAGCAGTTCTTC. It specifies CASSHTSGVSYNEQFF.

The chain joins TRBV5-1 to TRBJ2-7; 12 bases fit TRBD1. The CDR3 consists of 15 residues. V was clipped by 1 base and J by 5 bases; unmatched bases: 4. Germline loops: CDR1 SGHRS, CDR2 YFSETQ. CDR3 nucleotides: TGCGCCAGCAGCTTGAGTGGGACAGGGGGCGACGAGCAGTACTTC. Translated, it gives CASSLSGTGGDEQYF.

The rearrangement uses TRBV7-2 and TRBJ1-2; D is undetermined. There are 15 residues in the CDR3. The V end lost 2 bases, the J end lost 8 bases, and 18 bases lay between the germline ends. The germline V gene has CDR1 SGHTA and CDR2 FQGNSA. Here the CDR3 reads CASSLKSDFRWGYTF. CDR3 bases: TGTGCCAGCAGCTTAAAATCGGACTTCCGGTGGGGCTACACCTTC.

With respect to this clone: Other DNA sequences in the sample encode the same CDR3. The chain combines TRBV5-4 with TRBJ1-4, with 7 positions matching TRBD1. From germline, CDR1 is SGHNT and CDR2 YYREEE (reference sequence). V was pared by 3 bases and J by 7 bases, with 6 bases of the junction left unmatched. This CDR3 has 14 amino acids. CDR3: CASSSGTDSEKLFF. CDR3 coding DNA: TGTGCCAGCAGCTCCGGGACAGATAGTGAAAAACTGTTTTTT.

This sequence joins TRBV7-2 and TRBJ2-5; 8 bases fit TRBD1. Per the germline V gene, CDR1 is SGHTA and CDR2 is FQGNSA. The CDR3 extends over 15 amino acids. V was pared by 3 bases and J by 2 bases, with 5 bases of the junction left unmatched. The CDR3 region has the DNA TGTGCCAGCAGCTTCCCGACAGGGGTACAAGAGACCCAGTACTTC. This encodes CASSFPTGVQETQYF.

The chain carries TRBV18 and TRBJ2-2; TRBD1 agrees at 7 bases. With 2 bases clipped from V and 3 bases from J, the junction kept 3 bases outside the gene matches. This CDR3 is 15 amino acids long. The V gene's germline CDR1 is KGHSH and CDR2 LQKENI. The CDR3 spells CASSPSDRDTGELFF. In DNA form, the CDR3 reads TGTGCCAGCTCACCAAGTGACAGGGACACCGGGGAGCTGTTTTTT.

The chain's CDR3 is CASSQGSGEKLFF. DNA for the CDR3: TGTGCCAGCTCACAGGGGTCGGGTGAAAAACTGTTTTTT. The chain joins TRBV18 to TRBJ1-4, with D perhaps matching TRBD1 (5 bases). The CDR3 length is 13 residues. Germline V lookup: CDR1 KGHSH, CDR2 LQKENI. The ends were cut back, 4 bases at V and 7 bases at J, with 10 bases in the middle.

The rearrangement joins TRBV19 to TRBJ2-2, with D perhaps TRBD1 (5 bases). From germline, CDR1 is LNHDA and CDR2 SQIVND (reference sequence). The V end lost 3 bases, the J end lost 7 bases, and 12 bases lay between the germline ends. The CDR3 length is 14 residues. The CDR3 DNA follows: TGTGCCAGTAGTATCCCAGGGATCCTCGGGGAGCTGTTTTTT. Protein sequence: CASSIPGILGELFF.

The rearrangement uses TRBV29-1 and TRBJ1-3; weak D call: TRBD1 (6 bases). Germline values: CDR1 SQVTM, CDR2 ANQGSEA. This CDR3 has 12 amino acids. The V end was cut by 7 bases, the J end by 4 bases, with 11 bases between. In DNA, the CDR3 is TGCAGCGCCTCCGGACAGGGAAACACCATATATTTT. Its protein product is CSASGQGNTIYF.

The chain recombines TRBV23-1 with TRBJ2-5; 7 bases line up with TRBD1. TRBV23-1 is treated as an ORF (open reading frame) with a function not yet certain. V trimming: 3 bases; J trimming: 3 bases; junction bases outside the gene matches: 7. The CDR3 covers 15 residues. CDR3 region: CASSHQGTAKETQYF. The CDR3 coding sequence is TGCGCCAGCAGTCATCAGGGGACAGCGAAAGAGACCCAGTACTTC.

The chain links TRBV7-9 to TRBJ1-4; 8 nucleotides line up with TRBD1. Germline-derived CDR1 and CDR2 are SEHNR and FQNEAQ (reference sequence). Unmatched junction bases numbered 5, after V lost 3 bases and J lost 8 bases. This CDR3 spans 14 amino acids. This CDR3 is CASSLYRDREKLFF. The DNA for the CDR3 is TGTGCCAGCAGCTTGTACCGGGACAGGGAAAAACTGTTTTTT.

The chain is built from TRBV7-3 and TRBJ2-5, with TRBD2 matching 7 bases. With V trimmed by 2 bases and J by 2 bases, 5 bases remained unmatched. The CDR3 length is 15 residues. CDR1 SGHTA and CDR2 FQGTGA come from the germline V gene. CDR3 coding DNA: TGTGCCAGCAGCTTAGGGTGGGGAGGGCAAGAGACCCAGTACTTC. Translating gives CASSLGWGGQETQYF. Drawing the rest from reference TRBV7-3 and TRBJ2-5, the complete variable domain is GAGVSQTPSNKVTEKGKYVELRCDPISGHTALYWYRQSLGQGPEFLIYFQGTGAADDSGLPNDRFFAVRPEGSVSTLKIQRTERGDSAVYLCASSLGWGGQETQYFGPGTRLLVL.

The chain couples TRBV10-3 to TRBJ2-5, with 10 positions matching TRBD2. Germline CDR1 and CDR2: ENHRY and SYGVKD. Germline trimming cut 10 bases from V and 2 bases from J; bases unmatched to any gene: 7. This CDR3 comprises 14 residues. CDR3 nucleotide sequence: TGTGCCACAGGAAATAGCGGGGGGCAAGAGACCCAGTACTTC. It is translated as CATGNSGGQETQYF.

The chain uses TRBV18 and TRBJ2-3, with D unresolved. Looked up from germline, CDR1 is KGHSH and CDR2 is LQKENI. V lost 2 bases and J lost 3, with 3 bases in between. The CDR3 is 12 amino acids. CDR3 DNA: TGTGCCAGCTCACCAGTAACAGATACGCAGTATTTT. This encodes CASSPVTDTQYF.

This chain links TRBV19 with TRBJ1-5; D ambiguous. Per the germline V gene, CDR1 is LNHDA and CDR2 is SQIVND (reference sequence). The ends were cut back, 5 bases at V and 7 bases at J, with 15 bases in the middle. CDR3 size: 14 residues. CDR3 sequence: CASSFGEGGQPQHF. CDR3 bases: TGTGCCAGTAGTTTTGGGGAGGGCGGGCAGCCCCAGCATTTT. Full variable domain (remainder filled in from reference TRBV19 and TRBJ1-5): DGGITQSPKYLFRKEGQNVTLSCEQNLNHDAMYWYRQDPGQGLRLIYYSQIVNDFQKGDIAEGYSVSREKKESFPLTVTSAQKNPTAFYLCASSFGEGGQPQHFGDGTRLSIL.

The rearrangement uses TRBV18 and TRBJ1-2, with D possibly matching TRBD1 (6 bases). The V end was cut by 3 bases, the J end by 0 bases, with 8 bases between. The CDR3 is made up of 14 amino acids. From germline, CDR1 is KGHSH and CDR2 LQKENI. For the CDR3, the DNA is TGTGCCAGCTCACCGGACAGATCTAACTATGGCTACACCTTC. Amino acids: CASSPDRSNYGYTF. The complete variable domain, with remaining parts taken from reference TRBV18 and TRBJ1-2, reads NAGVMQNPRHLVRRRGQEARLRCSPMKGHSHVYWYRQLPEEGLKFMVYLQKENIIDESGMPKERFSAEFPKEGPSILRIQQVVRGDSAAYFCASSPDRSNYGYTFGSGTRLTVV.

CDR3 residues: CASSLRLAGGYNEQFF. DNA of the CDR3: TGTGCCAGCAGCCTACGATTAGCGGGGGGGTACAATGAGCAGTTCTTC. The chain links TRBV11-2 to TRBJ2-1, with 11 bases fitting TRBD2. Trimming cost V 5 bases and J 4 bases; bases outside gene matches: 7. There are 16 residues in the CDR3. Looked up from germline, CDR1 is SGHAT and CDR2 is FQNNGV. The full variable domain, in which reference TRBV11-2 and TRBJ2-1 provide the parts outside the CDR3, is EAGVAQSPRYKIIEKRQSVAFWCNPISGHATLYWYQQILGQGPKLLIQFQNNGVVDDSQLPKDRFSAERLKGVDSTLKIQPAKLEDSAVYLCASSLRLAGGYNEQFFGPGTRLTVL.

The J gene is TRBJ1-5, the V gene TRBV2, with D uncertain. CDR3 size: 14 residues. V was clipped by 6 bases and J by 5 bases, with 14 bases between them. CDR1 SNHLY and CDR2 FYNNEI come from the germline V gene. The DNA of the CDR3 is TGTGCCAGCAGCGACAAATCCGGGGATCAGCCCCAGCATTTT. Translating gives CASSDKSGDQPQHF.